What follows are 17 T cell receptor beta chains derived from one specimen sequenced in a study of blood T cells in healthy people across ages. The authors ran a second PCR of about 7 to 12 cycles using a sample-barcoded 5' primer and a J-beta primer mix. One entry per CDR3 protein, called by TCRdb with MiXCR from the 5' RACE reads. This sample has 1.5 million to 2 million distinct CDR3 sequences, with around 50% found just once. Sequencing input: blood. The source is a woman aged 40 to 50 in good health.

The chain combines TRBV20-1 with TRBJ2-5; tentatively, D is TRBD2 (7 bases). Looked up from germline, CDR1 is DFQATT and CDR2 is SNEGSKA (reference sequence). Trimming stripped 0 bases from V and 2 bases from J, with 13 bases between. The CDR3 has 15 residues. CDR3 residues: CSARDGGGGQETQYF. The CDR3 bases are TGCAGTGCTAGAGACGGCGGGGGCGGGCAAGAGACCCAGTACTTC.

J is TRBJ1-2 and V is TRBV6-2 or TRBV6-3, with D maybe TRBD1 (6 bases). V shed 6 bases and J shed 7 bases, with 18 bases lying between them. This CDR3 has 14 residues. Per germline, CDR1 MNHEY and CDR2 SVGEGT. The CDR3 sequence is CASRATGEFGGYTF. CDR3 DNA sequence: TGTGCCAGCAGGGCGACAGGAGAATTCGGTGGCTACACCTTC.

CDR3 nucleotide sequence: TGCAGTGCTAGGAATAGCGGGGGGCAGGTTTGTCTGCAGTACTTC. Protein: CSARNSGGQVCLQYF. V gene TRBV20-1 combines with J gene TRBJ2-5, with 10 bases fitting TRBD2. The J segment lost 11 bases and the V segment lost 3 bases, leaving 15 bases of the junction unmatched. CDR3 length: 15 amino acids. Germline V CDR1 and CDR2: DFQATT, SNEGSKA (reference sequence).

This chain connects TRBV11-2 to TRBJ2-7; 9 positions agree with TRBD2. The J segment lost 2 bases and the V segment lost 2 bases, leaving 4 bases of the junction unmatched. This CDR3 region has 15 residues. In germline, CDR1 is SGHAT, CDR2 FQNNGV. CDR3 bases: TGTGCCAGCAGCTTAAGGCCTAGCGGGACCTACGAGCAGTACTTC. It translates to CASSLRPSGTYEQYF.

This chain links TRBV5-6 with TRBJ1-2, with a weak D call TRBD1 (6 bases). The germline V gene encodes CDR1 SGHDT and CDR2 YYEEEE. V lost 3 bases, J lost 8 bases, and 14 bases lay in between. CDR3 length: 13 amino acids. CDR3 coding DNA: TGTGCCAGCAGCTCACCCGACAGGAGCGGCTACACCTTC. Protein sequence: CASSSPDRSGYTF.

This rearrangement joins TRBV12-3 or TRBV12-4 to TRBJ1-2; 8 bases map to TRBD1. V was clipped by 5 bases and J by 7 bases; unmatched bases: 12. CDR3 length equals 15 residues. This CDR3 reads CASSAQGARSRGYTF. For the CDR3, the DNA is TGTGCCAGCAGTGCTCAGGGGGCGAGGTCGCGTGGCTACACCTTC.

The gene calls are TRBV6-1 and TRBJ1-5, with a weak D call TRBD1 (5 bases). The CDR3 runs 15 residues. Germline CDR1 reads MNHNS; CDR2 reads SASEGT. Trimming stripped 3 bases from V and 7 bases from J, with 16 bases between. The CDR3 sequence is CASSDLLEGQQPQHF. In DNA, the CDR3 is TGTGCCAGCAGTGACCTCCTGGAGGGGCAGCAGCCCCAGCATTTT.

The V call is TRBV11-2, the J call TRBJ2-3; D remains unclear. Trimming shortened V by 1 base and J by 7 bases, and 9 bases separated the two germline ends. CDR3 length: 13 residues. Per germline, CDR1 SGHAT and CDR2 FQNNGV. In DNA form, the CDR3 reads TGTGCCAGCAGCTTAGTTTCTACCCATACGCAGTATTTT. This translates into CASSLVSTHTQYF.

This clonotype has only a few counts. The chain joins TRBV12-3 or TRBV12-4 to TRBJ2-7; unclear D gene. The J call may be wrong; the DNA end is better matched by TRBJ2-5. CDR3 length equals 12 residues. This CDR3 reads CASSLFEETQYF. The CDR3 DNA sequence: TGTGCCAGCAGTTTGTTTGAAGAGACCCAGTACTTC.

This clonotype appeared a few times. The rearrangement links TRBV4-3 to TRBJ2-5; TRBD1 might be the D (5 bases). Between the trimmed V and J ends, which lost 4 bases and 4 bases, there was a span of 10 bases. The CDR3 contains 13 residues. The germline CDR1 and CDR2 sequences are LGHNA and YSLEER. CDR3: CASSRFQGETQYF. For the CDR3, the DNA is TGCGCCAGCAGCCGCTTTCAGGGAGAGACCCAGTACTTC.

Of note for this clonotype: The junction shows a germline mismatch at one end, possibly a read error. J is TRBJ2-5 and V is TRBV5-6; 13 positions agree with TRBD2. The germline CDR1 and CDR2 sequences are SGHDT and YYEEEE. This CDR3 is 16 amino acids long. As DNA, the CDR3 is TGTGCCAGCAGCTTGACTAGCGGGGGGGCCGGAGAGGCCCAGTACTTC. Translating gives CASSLTSGGAGEAQYF.

This clonotype has a single count. J is TRBJ2-7 and V is TRBV18, with D perhaps matching TRBD1 (7 bases). CDR1 is KGHSH and CDR2 is LQKENI in the germline V gene. Trimming cost V 3 bases and J 0 bases, with 12 bases left between them. The CDR3 has 15 residues. The CDR3 DNA reads as TGTGCCAGCTCACCCGGAGGGGGCCTCTCCTACGAGCAGTACTTC. This encodes CASSPGGGLSYEQYF.

Comment on this clonotype: One end of the junction is discordant with germline, which a read error may explain. The V call is TRBV15, the J call TRBJ1-4, with 8 bases lining up with TRBD1. This CDR3 comprises 16 residues. Germline assignment: CDR1 LNHNV and CDR2 YYDKDF (reference sequence). As DNA, the CDR3 is TGTGCCACCAGCAGAGATCCCCGGACAGGGAATGGAAAACTGTTTTTT. This codes for CATSRDPRTGNGKLFF.

The chain recombines TRBV24-1 with TRBJ2-1, with 11 positions matching TRBD2. Unmatched junction bases numbered 13, after V lost 4 bases and J lost 15 bases. CDR3 length: 15 residues. Germline V CDR1 and CDR2: KGHDR, SFDVKD. CDR3 in DNA: TGTGCCACCAGTGAAACCGCGATTAGCGGGGGGGCTCTGTTCTTC. Its protein product is CATSETAISGGALFF.

This chain joins TRBV10-3 and TRBJ2-2, with D perhaps TRBD2 (5 bases). Germline CDR1 reads ENHRY; CDR2 reads SYGVKD. CDR3 length: 11 residues. The V end was cut by 10 bases, the J end by 5 bases, with 8 bases between. CDR3 sequence (DNA): TGTGCCACCACTAGAACCGGGGAGCTGTTTTTT. Its translation is CATTRTGELFF.

The rearrangement uses TRBV7-2 and TRBJ2-7, with a tentative D call TRBD1 (5 bases). The DNA end is more similar to TRBJ2-5, so the J call may be wrong. The CDR3 contains 15 residues. CDR1 and CDR2 (germline): SGHTA, FQGNSA. The CDR3 region has the DNA TGTGCCAGCAGCCCCCTGGTAGCAGGGCGGGAGACCCAGTACTTC. Encoded protein: CASSPLVAGRETQYF.

The V call is TRBV10-3, the J call TRBJ2-7, with D maybe TRBD1 (6 bases). The length of the CDR3 is 14 residues. V lost 10 bases and J lost 7, with 23 bases in between. In germline, CDR1 is ENHRY, CDR2 SYGVKD. The CDR3 nucleotides are TGTGCCACTGGCGTGATGGGCGGCAGGGGTGAGCAGTACTTC. Its protein product is CATGVMGGRGEQYF.